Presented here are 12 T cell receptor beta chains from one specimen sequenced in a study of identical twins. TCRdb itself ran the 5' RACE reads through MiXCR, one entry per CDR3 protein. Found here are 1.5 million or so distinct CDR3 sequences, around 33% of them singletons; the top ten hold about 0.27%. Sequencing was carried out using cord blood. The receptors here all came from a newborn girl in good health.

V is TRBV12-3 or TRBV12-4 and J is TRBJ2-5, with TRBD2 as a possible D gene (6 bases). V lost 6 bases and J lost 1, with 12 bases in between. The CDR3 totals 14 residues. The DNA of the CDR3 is TGTGCCAGCAGGCCCTCTAGCGCCCAAGAGACCCAGTACTTC. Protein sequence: CASRPSSAQETQYF.

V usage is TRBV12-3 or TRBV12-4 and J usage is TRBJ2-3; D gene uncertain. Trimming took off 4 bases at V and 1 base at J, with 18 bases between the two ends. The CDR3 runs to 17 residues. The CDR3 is CASSSAAVASGTDTQYF. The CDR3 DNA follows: TGTGCCAGCAGTTCCGCCGCCGTGGCCTCGGGCACAGATACGCAGTATTTT.

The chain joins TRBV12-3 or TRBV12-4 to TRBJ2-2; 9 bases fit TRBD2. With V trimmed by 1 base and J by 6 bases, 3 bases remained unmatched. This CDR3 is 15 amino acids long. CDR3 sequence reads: CASSLGGGASGELFF. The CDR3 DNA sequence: TGTGCCAGCAGTTTAGGCGGGGGGGCCTCCGGGGAGCTGTTTTTT.

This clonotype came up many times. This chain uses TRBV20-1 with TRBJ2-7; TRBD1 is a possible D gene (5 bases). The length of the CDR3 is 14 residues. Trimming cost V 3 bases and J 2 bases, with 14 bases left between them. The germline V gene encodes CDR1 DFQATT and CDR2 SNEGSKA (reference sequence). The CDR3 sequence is CSARGAGFPYEQYF. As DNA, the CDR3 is TGCAGTGCTAGGGGTGCAGGGTTCCCCTACGAGCAGTACTTC.

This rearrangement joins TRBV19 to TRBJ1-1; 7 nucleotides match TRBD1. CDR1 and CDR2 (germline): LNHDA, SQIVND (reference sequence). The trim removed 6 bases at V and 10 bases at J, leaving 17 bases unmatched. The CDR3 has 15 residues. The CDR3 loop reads CASRPGQRDWRGAFF. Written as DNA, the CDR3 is TGTGCCAGTAGACCGGGACAGCGGGATTGGAGGGGAGCTTTCTTT.

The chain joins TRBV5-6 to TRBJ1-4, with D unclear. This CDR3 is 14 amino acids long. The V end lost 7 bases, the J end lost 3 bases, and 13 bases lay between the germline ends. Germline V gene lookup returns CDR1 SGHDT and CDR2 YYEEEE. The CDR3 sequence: CASGPVHANEKLFF. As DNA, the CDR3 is TGTGCCAGCGGACCCGTCCATGCTAATGAAAAACTGTTTTTT. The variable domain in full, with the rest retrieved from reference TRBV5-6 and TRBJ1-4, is DAGVTQSPTHLIKTRGQQVTLRCSPKSGHDTVSWYQQALGQGPQFIFQYYEEEERQRGNFPDRFSGHQFPNYSSELNVNALLLGDSALYLCASGPVHANEKLFFGSGTQLSVL.

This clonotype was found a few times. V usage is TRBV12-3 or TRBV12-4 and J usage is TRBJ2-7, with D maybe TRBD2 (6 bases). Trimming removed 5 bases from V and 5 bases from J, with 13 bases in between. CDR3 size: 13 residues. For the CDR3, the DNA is TGTGCCAGCAGTCCCGGGACTGTTAACGAGCAGTACTTC. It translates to CASSPGTVNEQYF.

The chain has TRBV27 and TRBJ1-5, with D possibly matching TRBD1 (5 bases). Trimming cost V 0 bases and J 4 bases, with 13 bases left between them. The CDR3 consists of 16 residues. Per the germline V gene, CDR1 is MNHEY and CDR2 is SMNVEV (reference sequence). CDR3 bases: TGTGCCAGCAGTTTATCAGGGGTCCTTCTTAATCAGCCCCAGCATTTT. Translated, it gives CASSLSGVLLNQPQHF.

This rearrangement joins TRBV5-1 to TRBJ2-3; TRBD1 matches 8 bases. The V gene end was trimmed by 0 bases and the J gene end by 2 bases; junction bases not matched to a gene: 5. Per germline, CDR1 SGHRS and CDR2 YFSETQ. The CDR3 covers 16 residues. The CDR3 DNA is TGCGCCAGCAGCTTGGGGACAGGGTTTGACACAGATACGCAGTATTTT. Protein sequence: CASSLGTGFDTDTQYF.

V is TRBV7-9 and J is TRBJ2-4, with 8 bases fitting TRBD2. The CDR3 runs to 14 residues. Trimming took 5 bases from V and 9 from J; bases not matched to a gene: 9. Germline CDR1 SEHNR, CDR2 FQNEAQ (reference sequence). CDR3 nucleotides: TGTGCCAGCAGCCCTGGACTAGCATTGGGCATTCAGTACTTC. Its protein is CASSPGLALGIQYF.

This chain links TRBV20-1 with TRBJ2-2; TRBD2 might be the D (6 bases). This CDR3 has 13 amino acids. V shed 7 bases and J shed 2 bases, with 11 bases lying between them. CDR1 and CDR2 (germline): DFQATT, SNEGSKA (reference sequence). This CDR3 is CSGFGRNTGELFF. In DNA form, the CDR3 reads TGCAGTGGTTTCGGGAGAAACACCGGGGAGCTGTTTTTT.

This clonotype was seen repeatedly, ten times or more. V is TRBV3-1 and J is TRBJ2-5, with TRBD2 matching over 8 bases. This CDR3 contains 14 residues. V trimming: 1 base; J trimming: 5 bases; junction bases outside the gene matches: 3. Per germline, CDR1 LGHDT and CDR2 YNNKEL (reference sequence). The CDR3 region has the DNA TGTGCCAGCAGCCAAGGACTAGCGAGGGAGACCCAGTACTTC. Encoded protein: CASSQGLARETQYF.